These 15 T cell receptor beta chains were sequenced from one sample in a study of CD8 T cells in ankylosing spondylitis. Overall study results and limits: Blood from ankylosing spondylitis patients appeared to carry a characteristic roughly eight-variant TCR beta motif.

From the 5' RACE reads, TCRdb called clonotypes with MiXCR, one entry per CDR3 protein. The table includes approximately 550,000 distinct CDR3 sequences, 10% to 15% detected once. Their antigens are not known. The sequenced material came from blood, either unsorted or a sorted T cell fraction (not recorded which). These receptors originate from a male donor with ankylosing spondylitis.

This clonotype was detected only a few times. The CDR3 region has the DNA TGTGCCACCAGCCGATACCCTAGGGGAAAATCAAGGTCCAATGAGCAGTTCTTC. Protein sequence: CATSRYPRGKSRSNEQFF. The chain uses TRBV15 and TRBJ2-1; tentative D call: TRBD1 (5 bases). From germline, CDR1 is LNHNV and CDR2 YYDKDF (reference sequence). Trimming removed 5 bases at V and 6 bases at J, with 26 bases between. The CDR3 has 18 residues. The full variable domain, its missing parts supplied by reference TRBV15 and TRBJ2-1, is DAMVIQNPRYQVTQFGKPVTLSCSQTLNHNVMYWYQQKSSQAPKLLFHYYDKDFNNEADTPDNFQSRRPNTSFCFLDIRSPGLGDTAMYLCATSRYPRGKSRSNEQFFGPGTRLTVL.

V and J are TRBV7-9 and TRBJ1-2, with D perhaps matching TRBD1 (5 bases). Germline values: CDR1 SEHNR, CDR2 FQNEAQ (reference sequence). The germline V and J ends were trimmed by 5 bases and 5 bases, with 24 bases remaining between them. The CDR3 extends over 17 amino acids. The DNA for the CDR3 is TGTGCCAGCAGCCCTAGGGGACGGCTAGCGGTAGGGTATGGCTACACCTTC. Protein product: CASSPRGRLAVGYGYTF.

In this sample, this clonotype turned up a few times. The CDR3 DNA follows: TGCAGTGCCAGACCCGGGATGACTGCCTACAATGAGCAGTTCTTC. Encoded protein: CSARPGMTAYNEQFF. The chain carries TRBV20-1 and TRBJ2-1; the D gene is possibly TRBD2 (5 bases). This CDR3 comprises 15 residues. The V gene lost 6 bases and the J gene lost 2 bases, with 17 bases spanning the gap. Germline assignment: CDR1 DFQATT and CDR2 SNEGSKA (reference sequence).

The J gene is TRBJ1-2, the V gene TRBV4-2; no reliable D call. Deletions cut 0 bases from V and 3 bases from J, with 17 bases between. The CDR3 is 17 amino acids. CDR1 and CDR2 from the germline V gene are LGHNA and YNFKEQ. Here the CDR3 DNA reads TGTGCCAGCAGCCAAGACCTCAACCGGGGTATCGACTATGGCTACACCTTC. Protein product: CASSQDLNRGIDYGYTF.

There are a few counts of this clonotype. The CDR3 loop reads CSANRGTDTQYF. The CDR3 DNA is TGCAGTGCTAACAGGGGCACAGATACGCAGTATTTT. The chain carries TRBV20-1 and TRBJ2-3, with D possibly TRBD1 on 6 matching bases. CDR3 length: 12 residues. Trimming took off 4 bases at V and 1 base at J, with 6 bases between the two ends. CDR1 and CDR2 (germline): DFQATT, SNEGSKA (reference sequence).

The V and J genes are TRBV7-9 and TRBJ2-7; D call uncertain. Trimming removed 5 bases at V and 6 bases at J, with 11 bases between. This CDR3 is built from 12 residues. The germline CDR1 and CDR2 sequences are SEHNR and FQNEAQ (reference sequence). The CDR3, as DNA: TGTGCCAGCAGCCTAGGCGTGGGCGAGCAGTACTTC. Encoded protein: CASSLGVGEQYF.

For the CDR3, the DNA is TGCGCCAGCAGCCGGCAGGGGCTCTATGGAGATACGCAGTATTTT. The encoded protein is CASSRQGLYGDTQYF. The chain couples TRBV5-1 to TRBJ2-3, with D possibly being TRBD1 (6 bases). The CDR3 has 15 amino acids. The germline V and J ends were trimmed by 4 bases and 5 bases, with 17 bases remaining between them. In germline, CDR1 is SGHRS, CDR2 YFSETQ.

This clonotype was observed many times. J is TRBJ1-1 and V is TRBV5-6; D is ambiguous. Germline V gives CDR1 SGHDT, CDR2 YYEEEE. CDR3 size: 18 residues. The V gene lost 4 bases and the J gene lost 6 bases, with 28 bases spanning the gap. CDR3 coding DNA: TGTGCCAGCAGCACCAACGGACCGCGAACACTGAAGCTTGCTGAAGCTTTCTTT. This gives the protein CASSTNGPRTLKLAEAFF.

In its sample, this clonotype was seen a few times. The rearrangement links TRBV24-1 to TRBJ2-5, with TRBD1 matching over 9 bases. Germline loops: CDR1 KGHDR, CDR2 SFDVKD. V lost 2 bases and J lost 5; bases outside the gene matches: 8. There are 16 residues in the CDR3. Here the CDR3 reads CATSDYGDRGWETQYF. Written as DNA, the CDR3 is TGTGCCACCAGTGATTATGGCGACAGGGGGTGGGAGACCCAGTACTTC.

The chain combines TRBV29-1 with TRBJ2-1; D perhaps matches TRBD2 (5 bases). V lost 6 bases to trimming and J lost 6 bases, with 15 bases between them. The germline CDR1 and CDR2 sequences are SQVTM and ANQGSEA. The length of the CDR3 is 13 residues. Here the CDR3 DNA reads TGCAGCGTCGCCGGGATGAAAGTCAATGAGCAGTTCTTC. Protein: CSVAGMKVNEQFF.

The genes are TRBV29-1 and TRBJ2-3, with D uncertain. Trimming removed 7 bases from V and 3 bases from J, with 11 bases in between. This CDR3 comprises 12 residues. The germline V gene has CDR1 SQVTM and CDR2 ANQGSEA. CDR3 DNA sequence: TGCAGCGCTCACTACATGACAGATACGCAGTATTTT. Amino acids: CSAHYMTDTQYF.

The V call is TRBV6-1, the J call TRBJ2-1; 11 positions match TRBD2. In germline, CDR1 is MNHNS, CDR2 SASEGT. Trimming took 6 bases from V and 4 from J; bases not matched to a gene: 8. This CDR3 contains 16 residues. In nucleotides, the CDR3 is TGTGCCAGCAGATTTCCAGGGACTAGCGGTTACAATGAGCAGTTCTTC. Its protein is CASRFPGTSGYNEQFF.

This clonotype was seen only a few times. The chain couples TRBV6-1 to TRBJ2-5; 7 bases map to TRBD2. Germline values: CDR1 MNHNS, CDR2 SASEGT. Trimming cost V 2 bases and J 4 bases; bases outside gene matches: 1. This CDR3 spans 13 amino acids. The CDR3 here is CASSEWGGETQYF. The CDR3 nucleotides are TGTGCCAGCAGTGAATGGGGGGGAGAGACCCAGTACTTC.

This chain joins TRBV25-1 and TRBJ2-2; D perhaps matches TRBD2 (6 bases). Trimming cost V 7 bases and J 4 bases, with 10 bases left between them. This CDR3 is built from 13 residues. Germline-derived CDR1 and CDR2 are MGHDK and SYGVNS. The CDR3 sequence: CASKAGITGELFF. The CDR3 DNA is TGTGCCAGCAAGGCGGGGATCACCGGGGAGCTGTTTTTT.

This clonotype was counted a few times. This chain connects TRBV12-3 or TRBV12-4 to TRBJ2-7; D is perhaps TRBD2 (5 bases). Trimming pared 2 bases from V and 8 bases from J, leaving 13 bases between. CDR3 length: 13 residues. CDR3 DNA sequence: TGTGCCAGCAGTTTAAGGTCTGACGGGAAGCAGTACTTC. This translates into CASSLRSDGKQYF.